This T cell receptor beta chain was recorded in a study of CD8 T cells in ankylosing spondylitis. Broader study findings: The authors reported significant enrichment of disease-linked clones in matched ankylosing spondylitis synovial fluid. Peripheral blood held disease-linked clones only at relatively low frequency, and these were CD8+.

Ten or more counts support this clonotype. Its antigen is unidentified. This CDR3 contains 15 residues. Trimming stripped 1 base from V and 2 bases from J, with 10 bases between. As the method for making TCR beta libraries, quantitative 5'-RACE with molecular barcodes was used. TCRdb processed the 5' RACE reads anew with MiXCR; each CDR3 protein has one entry. This table holds 180,000 or so distinct CDR3 sequences, 11% found once. Sequencing was carried out using blood, either unsorted or a sorted T cell fraction (not recorded which). The chain employs TRBV12-3 or TRBV12-4 and TRBJ2-3; possibly TRBD1 for D (5 bases). The sequence was obtained from a male donor with ankylosing spondylitis or in good health (not recorded which). CDR3 nucleotides: TGTGCCAGCAGTTTAGGACAGCTCTCCACAGATACGCAGTATTTT. Translation gives CASSLGQLSTDTQYF.